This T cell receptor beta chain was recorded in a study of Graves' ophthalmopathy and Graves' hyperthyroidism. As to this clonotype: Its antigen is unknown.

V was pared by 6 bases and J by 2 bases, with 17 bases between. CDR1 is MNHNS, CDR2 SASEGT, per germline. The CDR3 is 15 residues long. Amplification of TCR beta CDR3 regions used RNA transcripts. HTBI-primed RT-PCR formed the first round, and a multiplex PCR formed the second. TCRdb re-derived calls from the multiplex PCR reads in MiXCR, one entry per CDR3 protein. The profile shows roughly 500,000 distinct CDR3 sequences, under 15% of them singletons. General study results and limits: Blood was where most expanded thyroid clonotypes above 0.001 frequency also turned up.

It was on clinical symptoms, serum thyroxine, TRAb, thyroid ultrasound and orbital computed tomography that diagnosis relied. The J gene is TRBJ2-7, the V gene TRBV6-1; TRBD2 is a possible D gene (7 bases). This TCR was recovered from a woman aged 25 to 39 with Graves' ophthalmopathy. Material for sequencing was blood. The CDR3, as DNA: TGTGCCAGCAGCTCAGCGGGACACCGTGCCTACGAGCAGTACTTC. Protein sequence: CASSSAGHRAYEQYF.